The subject of this entry is one T cell receptor (beta chain). Its antigen is undetermined. This sample was included in a study of CD8+ T cells in alopecia areata. Study-wide context: Tofacitinib administration to treated patients was oral, at 5 to 10 mg twice daily. It was 6 to 18 months of tofacitinib, and then there were 6 months off drug. Broader study findings: It was less clear whether patients shared TCRs than it was in mice, possibly because of HLA.

V lost 3 bases and J lost 7, with 18 bases in between. The CDR3 sequence is 15 residues long. The V gene's germline CDR1 is MGHRA and CDR2 YSYEKL. TCR sequencing used cDNA made by reverse transcription of extracted RNA. TCRdb keeps only in-frame clones here, not all; method: immunoSEQ multiplex PCR. The sample lists 110,000 or so clones; more than 30% were seen once. It was from PBMCs that CD4+ and CD8+ T cells were sorted. The source is a human donor with alopecia areata. J is TRBJ2-5 and V is TRBV4-1; a possible D gene is TRBD2 (6 bases). Sequenced material: CD4+ T cells sorted from blood. The CDR3 protein is CASSHPGGLKMTQYF. For the CDR3, the DNA is TGCGCCAGCAGCCACCCCGGGGGACTGAAGATGACCCAGTACTTC.